The T cell receptor (beta chain) under discussion was sequenced for a study of radiation and T cells in renal cell carcinoma. Study as a whole: Nephrectomy followed 15 Gy stereotactic body radiation by 4 weeks.

The assay was immunoSEQ multiplex PCR, and TCRdb's table has in-frame clones only and misses some. The sample holds over 45,000 clones, 60% to 85% seen once. The study's findings and limits: No pretreatment tumor biopsies were available for baseline clonotypes. In blood, top tumor clones expanded by 2 weeks, shrinking by 4.

Described time point: baseline pretreatment blood. The treatment denotes: 15 Gy SBRT to primary tumor, nephrectomy 4 weeks later. The patient's renal cell carcinoma had clear cell pathology. Germline lookup yields CDR1 GTSNPN and CDR2 SVGIG (reference sequence). Deletions cut 2 bases from V and 5 bases from J, with 10 bases between. CDR3 length: 13 residues. The sample holds a few counts of this clone. The antigen is not known. The clonotype originates from a man aged 55 to 70 with renal cell carcinoma. The sequencing used blood, collected from a patient whose treatment included radiotherapy and nephrectomy. V and J are TRBV30 and TRBJ1-5; D is unresolved. DNA of the CDR3: TGTGCCTGGAGTTACGACACCGATCAGCCCCAGCATTTT. It is translated as CAWSYDTDQPQHF.